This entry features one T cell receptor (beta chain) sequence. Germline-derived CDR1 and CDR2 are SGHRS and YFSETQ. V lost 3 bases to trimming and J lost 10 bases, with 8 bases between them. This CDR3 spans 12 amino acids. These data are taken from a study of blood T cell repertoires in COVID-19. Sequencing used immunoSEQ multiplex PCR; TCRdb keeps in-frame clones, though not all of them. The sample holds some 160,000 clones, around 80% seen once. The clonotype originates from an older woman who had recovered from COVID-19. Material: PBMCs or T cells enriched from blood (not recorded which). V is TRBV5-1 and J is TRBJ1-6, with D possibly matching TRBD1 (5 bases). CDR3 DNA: TGCGCCAGCAGCTCCCAGGGATCACCCCTCCACTTT. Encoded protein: CASSSQGSPLHF.